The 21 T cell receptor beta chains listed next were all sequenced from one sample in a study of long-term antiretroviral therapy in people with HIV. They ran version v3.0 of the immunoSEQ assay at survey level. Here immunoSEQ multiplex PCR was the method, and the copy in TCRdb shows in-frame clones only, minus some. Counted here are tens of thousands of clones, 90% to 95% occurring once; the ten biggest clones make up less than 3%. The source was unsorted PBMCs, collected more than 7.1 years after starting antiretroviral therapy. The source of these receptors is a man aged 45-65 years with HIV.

The CDR3 coding sequence is TGTGCTAGTGGTTCTCCAAGCGGGGGGTCGAACACCGGGGAGCTGTTTTTT. Translated, it gives CASGSPSGGSNTGELFF. The chain joins TRBV12-5 to TRBJ2-2; TRBD2 matches 9 bases. The germline CDR1 and CDR2 sequences are LGHNT and FRNRAP. Trimming removed 4 bases from V and 0 bases from J; junction bases left unmatched: 6. The CDR3 extends over 17 amino acids.

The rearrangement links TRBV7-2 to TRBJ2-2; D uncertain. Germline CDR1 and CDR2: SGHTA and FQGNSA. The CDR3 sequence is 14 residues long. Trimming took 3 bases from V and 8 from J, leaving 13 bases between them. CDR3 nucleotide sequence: TGTGCCAGCAGCTTCGGGCCCTTAGCAGGGGAGCTGTTTTTT. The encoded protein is CASSFGPLAGELFF. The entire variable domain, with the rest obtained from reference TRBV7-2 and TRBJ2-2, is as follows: GAGVSQSPSNKVTEKGKDVELRCDPISGHTALYWYRQSLGQGLEFLIYFQGNSAPDKSGLPSDRFSAERTGGSVSTLTIQRTQQEDSAVYLCASSFGPLAGELFFGEGSRLTVL.

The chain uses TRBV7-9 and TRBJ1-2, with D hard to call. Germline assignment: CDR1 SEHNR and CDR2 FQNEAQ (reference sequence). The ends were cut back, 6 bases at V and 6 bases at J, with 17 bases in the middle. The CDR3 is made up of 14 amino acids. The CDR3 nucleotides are TGTGCCAGCAGTCTGCGTGCTGGGTGGGATGGCTACACCTTC. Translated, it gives CASSLRAGWDGYTF.

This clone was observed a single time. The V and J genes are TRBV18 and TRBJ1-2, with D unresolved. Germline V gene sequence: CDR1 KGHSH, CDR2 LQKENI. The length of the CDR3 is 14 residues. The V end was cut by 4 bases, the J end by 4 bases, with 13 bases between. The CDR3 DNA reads TGTGCCAGCTCACAAACCAGCCAGAGCTATGGCTACACCTTC. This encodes CASSQTSQSYGYTF.

The CDR3, as DNA: TGTGCCAGCAGCGTAGATCTAGGGACAGGGAAGGATACTGAAGCTTTCTTT. Residues: CASSVDLGTGKDTEAFF. V and J are TRBV9 and TRBJ1-1, with 9 positions matching TRBD1. CDR1 is SGDLS and CDR2 is YYNGEE in the germline V gene. V dropped 0 bases and J dropped 5; count of bases not matched to a gene: 11. The length of the CDR3 is 17 residues.

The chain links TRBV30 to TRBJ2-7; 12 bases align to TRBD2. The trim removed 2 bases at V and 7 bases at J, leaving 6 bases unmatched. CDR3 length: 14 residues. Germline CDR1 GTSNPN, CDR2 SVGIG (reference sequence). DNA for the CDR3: TGTGCCTGGAGTCTGACTAGCGGGGGAGGGGAGCAGTACTTC. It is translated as CAWSLTSGGGEQYF.

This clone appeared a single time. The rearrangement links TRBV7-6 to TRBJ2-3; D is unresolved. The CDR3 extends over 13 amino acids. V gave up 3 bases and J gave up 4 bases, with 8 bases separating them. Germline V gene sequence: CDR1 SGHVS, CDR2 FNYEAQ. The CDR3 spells CASSFRTADTQYF. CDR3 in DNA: TGTGCCAGCAGCTTTCGGACGGCAGATACGCAGTATTTT. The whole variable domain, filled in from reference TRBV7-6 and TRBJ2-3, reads GAGVSQSPRYKVTKRGQDVALRCDPISGHVSLYWYRQALGQGPEFLTYFNYEAQQDKSGLPNDRFSAERPEGSISTLTIQRTEQRDSAMYRCASSFRTADTQYFGPGTRLTVL.

The CDR3 nucleotides read TGTGCCTGGAGCCGGACAGGGCGGGAGCAGTACTTC. As protein: CAWSRTGREQYF. This chain links TRBV30 with TRBJ2-7, with 8 positions matching TRBD1. Germline-derived CDR1 and CDR2 are GTSNPN and SVGIG (reference sequence). V shed 3 bases and J 7 bases; nucleotides not matched to a gene: 5. CDR3 length: 12 amino acids.

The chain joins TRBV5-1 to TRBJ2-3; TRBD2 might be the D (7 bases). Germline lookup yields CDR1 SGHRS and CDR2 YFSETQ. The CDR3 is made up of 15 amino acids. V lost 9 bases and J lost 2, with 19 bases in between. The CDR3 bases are TGCGCCACTACACCGTGGGGGGGCACCACAGATACGCAGTATTTT. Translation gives CATTPWGGTTDTQYF.

The CDR3 sequence: CSAHRDYEQYF. The CDR3, as DNA: TGCAGTGCTCACAGGGACTACGAGCAGTACTTC. V is TRBV20-1 and J is TRBJ2-7; tentatively, D is TRBD1 (6 bases). Germline V gene data show CDR1 as DFQATT and CDR2 as SNEGSKA (reference sequence). Trimming left V 5 bases short and J 3 bases short, with 8 bases between. CDR3 size: 11 residues.

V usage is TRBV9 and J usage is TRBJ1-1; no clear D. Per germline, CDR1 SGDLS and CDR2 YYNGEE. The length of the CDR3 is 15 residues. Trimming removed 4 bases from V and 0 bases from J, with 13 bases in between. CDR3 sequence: CASSPPTGVNTEAFF. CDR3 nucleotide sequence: TGTGCCAGCAGCCCCCCAACCGGGGTGAACACTGAAGCTTTCTTT. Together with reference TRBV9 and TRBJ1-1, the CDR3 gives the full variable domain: DSGVTQTPKHLITATGQRVTLRCSPRSGDLSVYWYQQSLDQGLQFLIQYYNGEERAKGNILERFSAQQFPDLHSELNLSSLELGDSALYFCASSPPTGVNTEAFFGQGTRLTVV.

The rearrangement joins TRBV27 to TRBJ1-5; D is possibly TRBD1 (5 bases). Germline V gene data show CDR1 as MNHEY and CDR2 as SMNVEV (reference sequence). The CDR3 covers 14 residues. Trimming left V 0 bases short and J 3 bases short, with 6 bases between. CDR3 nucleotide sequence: TGTGCCAGCAGTTTATCGGGGCTCAATCAGCCCCAGCATTTT. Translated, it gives CASSLSGLNQPQHF.

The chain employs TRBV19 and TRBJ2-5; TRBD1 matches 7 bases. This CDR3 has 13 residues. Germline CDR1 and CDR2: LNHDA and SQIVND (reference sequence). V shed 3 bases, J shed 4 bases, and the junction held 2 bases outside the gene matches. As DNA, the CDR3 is TGTGCCAGTAGTATGAACAGGGGAGAGACCCAGTACTTC. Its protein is CASSMNRGETQYF. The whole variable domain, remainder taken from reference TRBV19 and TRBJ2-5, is DGGITQSPKYLFRKEGQNVTLSCEQNLNHDAMYWYRQDPGQGLRLIYYSQIVNDFQKGDIAEGYSVSREKKESFPLTVTSAQKNPTAFYLCASSMNRGETQYFGPGTRLLVL.

The CDR3 DNA reads TGCGCCAGCAGCTTGGGGATCCCAGATGGCTACACCTTC. This codes for CASSLGIPDGYTF. The V gene is TRBV5-1, the J gene TRBJ1-2; D not resolved. The CDR3 length is 13 residues. The V and J ends lost 0 bases and 6 bases respectively, with 9 bases between them. Germline lookup yields CDR1 SGHRS and CDR2 YFSETQ. The full variable domain, its missing parts supplied by reference TRBV5-1 and TRBJ1-2, is KAGVTQTPRYLIKTRGQQVTLSCSPISGHRSVSWYQQTPGQGLQFLFEYFSETQRNKGNFPGRFSGRQFSNSRSEMNVSTLELGDSALYLCASSLGIPDGYTFGSGTRLTVV.

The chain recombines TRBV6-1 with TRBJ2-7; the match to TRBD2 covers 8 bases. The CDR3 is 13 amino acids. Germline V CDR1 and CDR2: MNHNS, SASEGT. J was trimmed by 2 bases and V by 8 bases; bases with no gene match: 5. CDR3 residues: CASRSGATYEQYF. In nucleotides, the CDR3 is TGTGCCAGCCGTAGCGGGGCGACCTACGAGCAGTACTTC.

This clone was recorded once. The CDR3 spells CASSSRTGYGYTF. The CDR3 nucleotides read TGTGCCAGCAGCTCCCGGACAGGGTATGGCTACACCTTC. The chain carries TRBV7-2 and TRBJ1-2, with 8 bases that match TRBD1. This CDR3 has 13 amino acids. The V segment lost 4 bases and the J segment 5 bases; nucleotides outside the gene matches: 3. In germline, CDR1 is SGHTA, CDR2 FQGNSA.

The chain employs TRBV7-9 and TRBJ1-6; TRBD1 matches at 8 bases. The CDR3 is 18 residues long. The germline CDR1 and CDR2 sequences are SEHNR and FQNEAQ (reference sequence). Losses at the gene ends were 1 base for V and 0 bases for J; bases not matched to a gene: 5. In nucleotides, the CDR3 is TGTGCCAGCAGCTTAGGGACAGGGCCTAGCTCCTATAATTCACCCCTCCACTTT. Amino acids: CASSLGTGPSSYNSPLHF. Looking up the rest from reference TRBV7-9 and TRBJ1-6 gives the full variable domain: DTGVSQNPRHKITKRGQNVTFRCDPISEHNRLYWYRQTLGQGPEFLTYFQNEAQLEKSRLLSDRFSAERPKGSFSTLEIQRTEQGDSAMYLCASSLGTGPSSYNSPLHFGNGTRLTVT.

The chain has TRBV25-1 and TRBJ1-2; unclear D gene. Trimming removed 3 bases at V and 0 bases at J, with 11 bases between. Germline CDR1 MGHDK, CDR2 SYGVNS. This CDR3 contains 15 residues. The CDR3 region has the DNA TGTGCCAGCAGTGATCTCACGGCCACTAACTATGGCTACACCTTC. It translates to CASSDLTATNYGYTF.

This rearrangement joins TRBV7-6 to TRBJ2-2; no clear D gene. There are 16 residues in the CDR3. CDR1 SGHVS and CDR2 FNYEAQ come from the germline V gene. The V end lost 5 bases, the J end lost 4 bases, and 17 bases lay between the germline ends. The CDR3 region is CASSLTPPTSTGELFF. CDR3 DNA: TGTGCCAGCAGCCTAACACCACCGACAAGCACCGGGGAGCTGTTTTTT.

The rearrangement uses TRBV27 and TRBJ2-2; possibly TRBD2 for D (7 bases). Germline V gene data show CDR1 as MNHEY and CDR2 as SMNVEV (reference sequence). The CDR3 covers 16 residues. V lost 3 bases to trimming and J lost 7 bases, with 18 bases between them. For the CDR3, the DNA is TGTGCCAGCAGTTTGGGGGGGGGCTCCGGGAGCGGGGAGCTGTTTTTT. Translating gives CASSLGGGSGSGELFF.

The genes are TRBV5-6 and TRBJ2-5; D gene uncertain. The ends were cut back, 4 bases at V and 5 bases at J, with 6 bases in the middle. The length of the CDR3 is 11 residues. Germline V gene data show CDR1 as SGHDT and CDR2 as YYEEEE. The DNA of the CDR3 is TGTGCCAGCAGCCAGGCGGAGACCCAGTACTTC. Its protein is CASSQAETQYF.